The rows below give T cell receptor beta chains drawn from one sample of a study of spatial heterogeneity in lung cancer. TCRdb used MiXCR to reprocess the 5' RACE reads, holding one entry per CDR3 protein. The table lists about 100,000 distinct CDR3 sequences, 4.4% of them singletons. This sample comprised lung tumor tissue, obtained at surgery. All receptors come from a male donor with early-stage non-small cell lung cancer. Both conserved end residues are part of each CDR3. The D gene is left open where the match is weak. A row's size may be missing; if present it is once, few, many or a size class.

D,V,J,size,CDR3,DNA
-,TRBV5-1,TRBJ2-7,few,CASSLEGSSYEQYF,TGCGCCAGCAGCTTAGAGGGTTCCTCCTACGAGCAGTACTTC
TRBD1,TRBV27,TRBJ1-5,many,CASSSGQNLNQPQHF,TGTGCCAGCAGCTCGGGACAGAACCTCAATCAGCCCCAGCATTTT
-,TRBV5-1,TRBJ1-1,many,CASSLSQMNTEAFF,TGCGCCAGCAGCTTGTCCCAGATGAACACTGAAGCTTTCTTT
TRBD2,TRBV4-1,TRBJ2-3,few,CASSPTGAGGMDTQYF,TGCGCCAGCAGCCCGACCGGAGCGGGAGGTATGGATACGCAGTATTTT
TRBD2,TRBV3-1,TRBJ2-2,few,CASSQVGSAGGWTGELFF,TGTGCCAGCAGCCAAGTAGGGAGCGCGGGAGGGTGGACCGGGGAGCTGTTTTTT
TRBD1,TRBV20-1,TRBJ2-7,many,CSAGRDRGNPYEQYF,TGCAGTGCTGGGCGGGACAGGGGGAACCCCTACGAGCAGTACTTC
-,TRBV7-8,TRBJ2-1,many,CASSLGANEQFF,TGTGCCAGCAGCTTAGGGGCCAATGAGCAGTTCTTC
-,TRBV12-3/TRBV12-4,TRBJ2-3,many,CASSRQATGTQYF,TGTGCCAGCAGCAGACAGGCCACGGGTACGCAGTATTTT
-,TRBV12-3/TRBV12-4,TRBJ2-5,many,CASSSLGPWEAQYF,TGTGCCAGCAGTAGCCTCGGACCGTGGGAGGCCCAGTACTTC
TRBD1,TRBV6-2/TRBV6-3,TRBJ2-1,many,CASSPPSGGTGNEQFF,TGTGCCAGCAGTCCTCCCTCTGGCGGGACAGGTAATGAGCAGTTCTTC
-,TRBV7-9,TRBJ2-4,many,CASSWGLGIGPNIQYF,TGTGCCAGCAGCTGGGGTTTGGGCATCGGCCCGAACATTCAGTACTTC
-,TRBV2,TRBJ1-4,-,CASSEGGPRHF,TGTGCCAGCAGTGAAGGGGGACCCCGGCATTTT
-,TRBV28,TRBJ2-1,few,CASSNQKSGYYNEQFF,TGTGCCAGCAGTAATCAAAAAAGCGGTTACTACAATGAGCAGTTCTTC
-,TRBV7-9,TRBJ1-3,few,CASSKDFSGNTIYF,TGTGCCAGCAGCAAGGATTTCTCTGGAAACACCATATATTTT
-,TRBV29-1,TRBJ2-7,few,CSVEDGQRHEQYF,TGCAGCGTTGAAGATGGGCAGAGGCACGAGCAGTACTTC
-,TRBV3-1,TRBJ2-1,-,CASSQAGAGTYNEQFF,TGTGCCAGCAGCCAAGCTGGTGCGGGAACCTACAATGAGCAGTTCTTC
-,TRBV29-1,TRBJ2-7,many,CSAGGQYEQYF,TGCAGCGCCGGGGGGCAATACGAGCAGTACTTC
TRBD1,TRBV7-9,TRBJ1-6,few,CASSRGQVGSSPLHF,TGTGCCAGCAGCCGCGGACAGGTTGGGAGTTCACCCCTCCACTTT
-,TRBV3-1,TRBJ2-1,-,CASSLGAVGDYNEQFF,TGTGCCAGCAGCCTGGGGGCGGTAGGGGATTACAATGAGCAGTTCTTC
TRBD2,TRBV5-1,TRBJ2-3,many,CASSQGLAGGLTRTDTQYF,TGCGCCAGCAGCCAGGGACTAGCGGGAGGACTAACTCGCACAGATACGCAGTATTTT
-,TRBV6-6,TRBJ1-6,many,CASSYDRTLHF,TGTGCCAGCAGTTACGATCGAACCCTCCACTTT
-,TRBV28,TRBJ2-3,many,CASSMDSRADTQYF,TGTGCCAGCAGTATGGACAGTCGAGCAGATACGCAGTATTTT
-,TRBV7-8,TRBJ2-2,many,CASSLWATTGELFF,TGTGCCAGCAGCTTATGGGCGACAACCGGGGAGCTGTTTTTT
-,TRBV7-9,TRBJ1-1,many,CASSFRDGLMNTEAFF,TGTGCCAGCAGCTTCCGGGACGGATTGATGAACACTGAAGCTTTCTTT
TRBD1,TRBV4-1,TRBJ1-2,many,CASSHARDSATHGYTF,TGCGCCAGCAGCCATGCAAGGGACAGCGCGACTCATGGCTACACCTTC
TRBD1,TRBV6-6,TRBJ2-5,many,CASSYSTGVETQYF,TGTGCCAGCAGTTACTCGACAGGGGTAGAGACCCAGTACTTC
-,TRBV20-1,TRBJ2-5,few,CSASPTGYNSETQYF,TGCAGTGCTAGCCCCACAGGCTACAACTCGGAGACCCAGTACTTC
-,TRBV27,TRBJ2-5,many,CASSVRVQETQYF,TGTGCCAGCAGTGTGAGGGTGCAAGAGACCCAGTACTTC
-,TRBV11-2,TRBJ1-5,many,CASSFGTDQPQHF,TGTGCCAGCAGCTTCGGAACGGATCAGCCCCAGCATTTT
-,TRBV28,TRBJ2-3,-,CASSFRGNTQYF,TGTGCCAGCAGTTTCAGGGGAAATACGCAGTATTTT
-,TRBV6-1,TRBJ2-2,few,CASAENTGELFF,TGTGCCTCGGCAGAGAACACCGGGGAGCTGTTTTTT
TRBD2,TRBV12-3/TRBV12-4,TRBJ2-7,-,CASRKGTSGTFGQYF,TGTGCCAGCAGGAAAGGGACTAGCGGGACCTTTGGGCAGTACTTC
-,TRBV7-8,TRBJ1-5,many,CASSLGTAFSTQPQHF,TGTGCCAGCAGCTTGGGAACAGCCTTTTCTACTCAGCCCCAGCATTTT
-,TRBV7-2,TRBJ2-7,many,CASSLGEYEQYF,TGTGCCAGCAGCCTAGGGGAATACGAGCAGTACTTC
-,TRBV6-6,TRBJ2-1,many,CASSLLGVSMDEQFF,TGTGCCAGCAGTTTATTGGGGGTGTCTATGGATGAGCAGTTCTTC
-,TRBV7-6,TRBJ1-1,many,CASSLKQGAEAFF,TGTGCCAGCAGCTTAAAACAGGGAGCTGAAGCTTTCTTT
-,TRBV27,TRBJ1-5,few,CASSMTAYQPQHF,TGTGCCAGCAGTATGACAGCTTATCAGCCCCAGCATTTT
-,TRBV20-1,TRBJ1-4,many,CSAQPGGQNEKLFF,TGCAGTGCGCAGCCGGGGGGCCAGAACGAAAAACTGTTTTTT
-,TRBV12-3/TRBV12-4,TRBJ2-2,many,CASSSTVTNTGELFF,TGTGCCAGCAGTTCGACAGTAACGAACACCGGGGAGCTGTTTTTT
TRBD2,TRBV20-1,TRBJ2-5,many,CSALAEQETQYF,TGCAGTGCCCTAGCGGAACAAGAGACCCAGTACTTC
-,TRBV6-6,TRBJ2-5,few,CASSYVTSWETQYF,TGTGCCAGCAGTTACGTGACTAGTTGGGAGACCCAGTACTTC
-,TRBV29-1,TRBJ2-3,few,CSVGADIETDTQYF,TGCAGCGTTGGGGCCGATATAGAAACAGATACGCAGTATTTT
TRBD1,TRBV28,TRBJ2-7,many,CASSGDRGRFEQYF,TGTGCCAGCAGTGGGGACAGGGGTAGATTCGAGCAGTACTTC
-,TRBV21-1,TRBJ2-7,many,CACPSSGRKYEQYF,TGTGCCTGCCCATCTAGCGGGAGGAAGTACGAGCAGTACTTC
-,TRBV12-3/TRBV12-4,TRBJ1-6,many,CASSLTGRLHF,TGTGCCAGCAGCTTAACAGGACGTCTCCACTTT
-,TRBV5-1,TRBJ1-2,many,CASSLGVEGYTF,TGCGCCAGCAGCTTGGGGGTTGAAGGCTACACCTTC
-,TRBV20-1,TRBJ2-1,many,CSARDGAYNEQFF,TGCAGTGCTAGAGACGGAGCTTACAATGAGCAGTTCTTC
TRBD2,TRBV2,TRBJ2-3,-,CASSEGLAGVDTQYF,TGTGCCAGCAGTGAAGGACTAGCGGGAGTAGATACGCAGTATTTT
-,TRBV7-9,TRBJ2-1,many,CASSPDSGRFNEQFF,TGTGCCAGCAGCCCGGACTCTGGGCGTTTCAATGAGCAGTTCTTC
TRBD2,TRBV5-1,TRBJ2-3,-,CASSAGLAGRADTQYF,TGCGCCAGCAGCGCGGGACTAGCGGGAAGGGCAGATACGCAGTATTTT